Each of the 27 T cell receptor beta chains below was sequenced from the same sample in a study of CD8+CD57+ T cells in acquired aplastic anemia. The TCR beta profiling, which covered VDJ combination and CDR3 sequence, was carried out using genomic DNA as the template. TCRdb used MiXCR to reprocess the reads, holding one entry per CDR3 protein. The table lists about 130,000 distinct CDR3 sequences, around 41% of them singletons. The sample consisted of sorted CD4+, CD8+, or CD8+CD57+ T cells (not recorded which) from PBMCs. These receptors were obtained from a human donor in good health, serving as a control.

The CDR3 loop is CASSVGTRGVETQYF. The CDR3 DNA reads TGTGCCAGCAGCGTCGGGACGAGGGGAGTCGAGACCCAGTACTTC. This chain connects TRBV11-2 to TRBJ2-5; D might be TRBD1 or TRBD2, each matching 5 bases. The CDR3 length is 15 residues. Germline V gene lookup returns CDR1 SGHAT and CDR2 FQNNGV. Trimming removed 5 bases at V and 5 bases at J, with 18 bases between.

CDR3 bases: TGTGCCAGCAGTCCCCCGGCGGGACAGGGAGAGTATTCACCCCTCCACTTT. As protein: CASSPPAGQGEYSPLHF. This sequence joins TRBV6-1 and TRBJ1-6; TRBD1 agrees at 9 bases. CDR1 MNHNS and CDR2 SASEGT come from the germline V gene. Trimming removed 5 bases from V and 8 bases from J; junction bases left unmatched: 13. This CDR3 has 17 amino acids.

The DNA for the CDR3 is TGTGCCAGCAGGGGGACAGGGAGGCCCCAGCATTTT. Translated, it gives CASRGTGRPQHF. J is TRBJ1-5 and V is TRBV2, with 9 positions matching TRBD1. Trimming cost V 6 bases and J 9 bases; bases outside gene matches: 3. This CDR3 has 12 amino acids. Germline V gene sequence: CDR1 SNHLY, CDR2 FYNNEI.

As regards this clonotype: A much larger clone lies one base from this, so it may be a read error. This sequence joins TRBV5-1 and TRBJ2-7; D remains unclear. CDR3 length equals 14 residues. Germline loops: CDR1 SGHRS, CDR2 YFSETQ. Deletions cut 0 bases from V and 7 bases from J, with 14 bases between. The CDR3 nucleotides read TGCGCCAGCAGCTTGGACAGTGTGGGCAATGAGCAGTACTTC. Encoded protein: CASSLDSVGNEQYF.

This clonotype was seen ten or more times. The chain has TRBV5-1 and TRBJ2-3; D not certain. CDR3 length: 14 amino acids. CDR1 is SGHRS, CDR2 YFSETQ, per germline. V was shortened by 0 bases and J by 6 bases, with 11 bases between the two germline ends. The CDR3 protein is CASSLDIGPDTQYF. Written as DNA, the CDR3 is TGCGCCAGCAGCTTGGACATTGGACCGGATACGCAGTATTTT.

This chain links TRBV7-3 with TRBJ1-6; D is possibly TRBD1 (5 bases). The CDR3 has 13 amino acids. With 5 bases removed from V and 10 bases from J, the gap between germline ends came to 12 bases. The germline gives CDR1 SGHTA, CDR2 FQGTGA. The CDR3 is CASSTPGISPLHF. The CDR3, as DNA: TGTGCCAGCAGCACTCCAGGGATCTCACCCCTCCACTTT.

This clonotype was observed a handful of times. The V gene is TRBV25-1, the J gene TRBJ2-7, with 9 nucleotides matching TRBD2. The V gene end was trimmed by 4 bases and the J gene end by 5 bases; junction bases not matched to a gene: 12. The CDR3 loop spans 16 amino acids. The germline V gene encodes CDR1 MGHDK and CDR2 SYGVNS. CDR3 in DNA: TGTGCCAGCAGTGGGCCTTTAGCGGGAGTTAGGGACGAGCAGTACTTC. This translates into CASSGPLAGVRDEQYF.

This rearrangement joins TRBV10-2 to TRBJ1-2; the match to TRBD1 covers 8 bases. Per germline, CDR1 WSHSY and CDR2 SAAADI. This CDR3 spans 16 amino acids. V lost 4 bases to trimming and J lost 1 base; unmatched junction nucleotides: 8. The CDR3 protein is CASSVNGQGLNYGYTF. The CDR3 DNA reads as TGCGCCAGCAGTGTAAACGGACAGGGCCTTAACTATGGCTACACCTTC.

There are many counts of this clonotype. The chain carries TRBV9 and TRBJ1-5; TRBD1 matches at 8 bases. The CDR3 is made up of 15 amino acids. Germline V lookup: CDR1 SGDLS, CDR2 YYNGEE. V lost 0 bases, J lost 6 bases, and 5 bases stayed unmatched. In DNA, the CDR3 is TGTGCCAGCAGCGTAGGGACAGGGTTGGGTCAGCCCCAGCATTTT. Amino acid sequence: CASSVGTGLGQPQHF.

As concerns this clonotype: Germline and junction disagree at one end, which may indicate a read error. The genes are TRBV10-3 and TRBJ2-6; 7 bases match TRBD2. The CDR3 totals 17 residues. Germline lookup yields CDR1 ENHRY and CDR2 SYGVKD. The CDR3 coding sequence is TGTGCCATCAGTGATGGGGCGGGAGTTTCTGGGGCCAACGTCCTGGCTTTC. Amino acids: CAISDGAGVSGANVLAF.

The V gene is TRBV11-2, the J gene TRBJ1-5; no firm D call. The length of the CDR3 is 17 residues. Germline-derived CDR1 and CDR2 are SGHAT and FQNNGV. The germline V and J ends were trimmed by 1 base and 7 bases, with 20 bases remaining between them. CDR3 nucleotides: TGTGCCAGCAGCTTAGGTCAGGCCGGGCCAAAGCCCCAGCCCCAGCATTTT. The encoded protein is CASSLGQAGPKPQPQHF.

This clonotype has just one count. V gene TRBV2 combines with J gene TRBJ1-4, with TRBD1 as a possible D gene (5 bases). Germline V gene lookup returns CDR1 SNHLY and CDR2 FYNNEI. The CDR3 consists of 13 residues. Trimming pared 5 bases from V and 5 bases from J, leaving 9 bases between. The CDR3 sequence: CASSLQDNEKLFF. The CDR3 nucleotides read TGTGCCAGCAGTTTACAGGACAATGAAAAACTGTTTTTT.

The V call is TRBV19, the J call TRBJ2-7, with TRBD1 matching over 8 bases. CDR3 size: 16 residues. V was pared by 1 base and J by 2 bases, with 7 bases of the junction left unmatched. CDR1 LNHDA and CDR2 SQIVND come from the germline V gene (reference sequence). As DNA, the CDR3 is TGTGCCAGTAGTATAGGCCCCGGGACAGGTACCTACGAGCAGTACTTC. Its translation is CASSIGPGTGTYEQYF.

The table lists this clonotype with many counts. The chain recombines TRBV9 with TRBJ2-3; 8 nucleotides line up with TRBD2. Germline V gene sequence: CDR1 SGDLS, CDR2 YYNGEE. V was pared by 5 bases and J by 0 bases, with 8 bases of the junction left unmatched. This CDR3 comprises 16 residues. CDR3 amino acids: CASSFIAGTSTDTQYF. The CDR3, as DNA: TGTGCCAGCAGTTTTATAGCGGGAACCAGCACAGATACGCAGTATTTT.

The V gene is TRBV7-9, the J gene TRBJ2-7; D assignment may be TRBD1 or TRBD2 (5 bases each). V lost 6 bases, J lost 1 base, and 28 bases lay in between. This CDR3 contains 19 residues. The germline gives CDR1 SEHNR, CDR2 FQNEAQ (reference sequence). The CDR3 coding sequence is TGTGCCAGCAGTCGGAACTCTGCCGGGGCAGGGACCTTGTCCTACGAGCAGTACTTC. It codes for CASSRNSAGAGTLSYEQYF.

In this sample, this clonotype turned up many times. The V and J genes are TRBV30 and TRBJ2-1; D gene unclear. Germline CDR1 GTSNPN, CDR2 SVGIG (reference sequence). The length of the CDR3 is 13 residues. The V gene lost 4 bases and the J gene lost 1 base, with 8 bases spanning the gap. The CDR3 DNA reads as TGTGCCTGGACGCCGGATTCCTACAATGAGCAGTTCTTC. Translating it yields CAWTPDSYNEQFF.

This clonotype was found many times. This chain joins TRBV10-2 and TRBJ2-5, with D possibly being TRBD1 or TRBD2 (5 bases each). Trimming left V 6 bases short and J 5 bases short, with 19 bases between. This CDR3 contains 15 residues. CDR1 and CDR2 (germline): WSHSY, SAAADI. This CDR3 is CASSRPGRGGETQYF. In nucleotides, the CDR3 is TGCGCCAGCAGCCGGCCAGGTCGGGGCGGGGAGACCCAGTACTTC.

At least ten counts were recorded for this clonotype. The V and J genes are TRBV6-1 and TRBJ1-1, with 10 bases that match TRBD1. Trimming took 4 bases from V and 8 from J; bases not matched to a gene: 1. Germline V gene sequence: CDR1 MNHNS, CDR2 SASEGT. The CDR3 has 12 amino acids. The CDR3 DNA follows: TGTGCCAGCAGTGGGGACAGGGGCGAAGCTTTCTTT. Translating gives CASSGDRGEAFF.

This chain joins TRBV27 and TRBJ2-3; D is perhaps TRBD1 (6 bases). CDR1 is MNHEY and CDR2 is SMNVEV in the germline V gene (reference sequence). The CDR3 length is 15 residues. V lost 5 bases and J lost 2, with 14 bases in between. The CDR3 DNA sequence: TGTGCCAGCAGTCCAAGACAGGCCTTCACAGATACGCAGTATTTT. Translating it yields CASSPRQAFTDTQYF.

This chain links TRBV7-3 with TRBJ2-1; unclear D gene. This CDR3 spans 15 amino acids. Trimming took off 3 bases at V and 8 bases at J, with 17 bases between the two ends. Per the germline V gene, CDR1 is SGHTA and CDR2 is FQGTGA. Here the CDR3 reads CASSFNPPFQDEQFF. DNA for the CDR3: TGTGCCAGCAGCTTTAACCCCCCCTTCCAGGATGAGCAGTTCTTC. The entire variable domain, with the rest obtained from reference TRBV7-3 and TRBJ2-1, is as follows: GAGVSQTPSNKVTEKGKYVELRCDPISGHTALYWYRQSLGQGPEFLIYFQGTGAADDSGLPNDRFFAVRPEGSVSTLKIQRTERGDSAVYLCASSFNPPFQDEQFFGPGTRLTVL.

The chain joins TRBV29-1 to TRBJ2-1; 7 positions match TRBD2. Looked up from germline, CDR1 is SQVTM and CDR2 is ANQGSEA. The ends lost 4 bases at V and 4 bases at J; junction bases unmatched: 10. The CDR3 extends over 15 amino acids. CDR3 coding DNA: TGCAGCGTTGTCGGTATGGGCGGGGGTTACAATGAGCAGTTCTTC. Translating it yields CSVVGMGGGYNEQFF.

This clonotype was seen many times. The rearrangement uses TRBV5-1 and TRBJ2-3; D unresolved. V was pared by 0 bases and J by 1 base, with 6 bases between. Germline CDR1 is SGHRS and CDR2 is YFSETQ. The CDR3 covers 14 residues. In DNA form, the CDR3 reads TGCGCCAGCAGCTTGGCATCGGGCACAGATACGCAGTATTTT. Residues: CASSLASGTDTQYF.

The chain has TRBV7-9 and TRBJ1-5; a possible D gene is TRBD1 (6 bases). Between the trimmed V and J ends, which lost 5 bases and 9 bases, there was a span of 20 bases. The CDR3 is 15 amino acids. From germline, CDR1 is SEHNR and CDR2 FQNEAQ (reference sequence). In nucleotides, the CDR3 is TGTGCCAGCAGCGGGGGTACAGGGCTGGATCCGCCCCAGCATTTT. It codes for CASSGGTGLDPPQHF.

This clonotype turned up a few times. The CDR3 ends on some other residue instead of the conserved phenylalanine or tryptophan, so this is likely a read error. The V call is TRBV4-2, the J call TRBJ1-5, with TRBD1 as a possible D gene (5 bases). Germline lookup yields CDR1 LGHNA and CDR2 YNFKEQ. The CDR3 is made up of 15 amino acids. In DNA form, the CDR3 reads TGTGCCAGCAGTCAAGGGGCAGATAGCAATCAGCCCCAGCATCTT. It encodes CASSQGADSNQPQHL.

The V and J genes are TRBV19 and TRBJ2-3; 9 bases line up with TRBD1. The CDR3 has 16 residues. Trimming removed 4 bases from V and 4 bases from J; junction bases left unmatched: 9. Germline CDR1 is LNHDA and CDR2 is SQIVND (reference sequence). CDR3 in amino acids: CASSRDRATIPDTQYF. The CDR3 DNA follows: TGTGCCAGTAGTAGGGACAGGGCCACTATACCAGATACGCAGTATTTT.

This chain connects TRBV20-1 to TRBJ2-1; perhaps TRBD2 as D (6 bases). CDR3 size: 10 residues. Germline assignment: CDR1 DFQATT and CDR2 SNEGSKA (reference sequence). V dropped 7 bases and J dropped 10 bases, with 11 bases sitting between them. The CDR3 DNA reads as TGCAGTGTACCGGGGGAGGAGCAGTTCTTC. It translates to CSVPGEEQFF.

This clonotype was picked up many times. This sequence joins TRBV12-3 or TRBV12-4 and TRBJ1-1; the D is unclear. This CDR3 region has 14 residues. Trimming pared 3 bases from V and 1 base from J, leaving 9 bases between. The CDR3 protein is CASSLARQNTEAFF. Written as DNA, the CDR3 is TGTGCCAGCAGTTTGGCGCGGCAGAACACTGAAGCTTTCTTT.